The TCR beta chain described here comes from a study of T cell responses to AZD1222 COVID-19 vaccine. Profiling relied on immunoSEQ multiplex PCR, and the TCRdb table lists in-frame clones only, not all of them. Of more than 100,000 clones detected, roughly 88% appear once; the ten largest clones hold 4% to 6%. J was trimmed by 3 bases and V by 3 bases; bases with no gene match: 14. CDR3 length: 17 residues. The germline gives CDR1 SGHDT, CDR2 YYEEEE. J is TRBJ1-2 and V is TRBV5-6; 7 bases fit TRBD1. This receptor was obtained from an adult in good health. Sequenced here: peripheral blood, sampled on day 0 of AZD1222 vaccination. The DNA of the CDR3 is TGTGCCAGCAGCTACCGAGGCAGGGGGGAAAACTACTATGGCTACACCTTC. This encodes CASSYRGRGENYYGYTF.